These T cell receptor beta chains were read from a single sample in a study of identical twins. TCRdb fed the 5' RACE reads into MiXCR, producing one record per CDR3 protein. The sample includes more than 600,000 distinct CDR3 sequences, 15% to 20% seen only once; the top ten take around 13%. The same data also contributed to another study, on T cells expressing NK-cell markers.

Sequenced: PBMCs. The source is a woman between 18 and 29 years old in good health. Each CDR3 is given with its conserved first and last residue. A D gene is named only where the DNA matches it firmly. Not all rows give a size; the values are once, few, many and, for expanded clones, a class.

V gene	D gene	J gene	clone size	CDR3 protein	CDR3 DNA
TRBV5-1	NA	TRBJ2-7	many	CASSLAADLTYEQYF	TGCGCCAGCAGCTTGGCAGCTGACCTTACGTACGAGCAGTACTTC
TRBV20-1	TRBD2	TRBJ2-2	NA	CSAKPIPGLAGEPGELFF	TGCAGTGCAAAACCGATACCGGGACTAGCGGGAGAACCCGGGGAGCTGTTTTTT
TRBV10-3	NA	TRBJ2-5	NA	CAISEGNHLDETQYF	TGTGCCATCAGTGAGGGGAACCACCTGGACGAGACCCAGTACTTC
TRBV5-5	TRBD2	TRBJ2-5	few	CASSSPLAGPQETQYF	TGTGCCAGCAGCTCACCCCTAGCGGGACCCCAAGAGACCCAGTACTTC
TRBV14	NA	TRBJ2-1	NA	CASSPGIGGQGNEQFF	TGTGCCAGCAGCCCAGGGATCGGGGGTCAAGGAAATGAGCAGTTCTTC
TRBV20-1	TRBD2	TRBJ2-3	few	CSARDAGVTDTQYF	TGCAGTGCTAGAGACGCGGGGGTCACAGATACGCAGTATTTT
TRBV9	TRBD2	TRBJ2-1	few	CASSVTAGGTDFNNEQFF	TGTGCCAGCAGCGTAACCGCCGGGGGGACGGACTTTAACAATGAGCAGTTCTTC
TRBV6-1	NA	TRBJ2-2	NA	CASSVMRLEMFF	TGTGCCAGCAGTGTCATGAGGCTAGAGATGTTTTTT
TRBV6-4	NA	TRBJ1-5	NA	CASSAWPNQPQHF	TGTGCCAGCAGTGCCTGGCCCAATCAGCCCCAGCATTTT
TRBV10-3	NA	TRBJ1-1	NA	CAISIDLRGTEAFF	TGTGCCATCAGTATAGACCTTCGCGGAACTGAAGCTTTCTTT
TRBV27	TRBD1	TRBJ2-2	NA	CASSLKWDRGTGELFF	TGTGCCAGCAGTTTAAAGTGGGACAGGGGGACCGGGGAGCTGTTTTTT
TRBV5-1	NA	TRBJ2-7	few	CASSLGSRPEIAYEQYF	TGCGCCAGCAGCTTGGGTAGTCGGCCGGAGATAGCGTACGAGCAGTACTTC
TRBV5-1	TRBD2	TRBJ2-1	many	CASSLGTSYNEQFF	TGTGCCAGCAGCCTGGGGACTAGCTACAATGAGCAGTTCTTC
TRBV20-1	TRBD1	TRBJ1-2	NA	CSAGTDRRYTF	TGCAGTGCTGGGACAGATAGGCGCTACACCTTC
TRBV18	NA	TRBJ2-1	NA	CASSQTGAHNEQFF	TGTGCCAGCTCACAAACCGGAGCCCACAATGAGCAGTTCTTC
TRBV20-1	TRBD2	TRBJ2-1	NA	CSARQLAAAYNEQFF	TGCAGTGCTAGACAGCTAGCGGCGGCCTACAATGAGCAGTTCTTC
TRBV5-1	NA	TRBJ2-5	NA	CASTRLTGRMGKETQYF	TGCGCCAGCACCCGCCTTACAGGGAGGATGGGTAAAGAGACCCAGTACTTC
TRBV29-1	NA	TRBJ1-1	NA	CSVENKAFF	TGCAGCGTCGAGAATAAAGCTTTCTTT
TRBV20-1	TRBD2	TRBJ2-3	few	CSAFSSGGGPDTQYF	TGCAGTGCTTTTTCTAGCGGGGGAGGACCAGATACGCAGTATTTT
TRBV7-2	TRBD1	TRBJ2-7	few	CASSPMGGGQGHYEQYF	TGTGCCAGCAGCCCCATGGGGGGGGGACAGGGACACTACGAGCAGTACTTC
TRBV29-1	NA	TRBJ2-7	once	CSVASGVSYEQYF	TGCAGCGTTGCTTCGGGCGTCTCCTACGAGCAGTACTTC
TRBV12-3/TRBV12-4	TRBD2	TRBJ2-1	few	CASNPGTSGLYNEQFF	TGTGCCAGCAATCCGGGGACTAGCGGACTCTACAATGAGCAGTTCTTC
TRBV7-8	TRBD1	TRBJ2-1	NA	CASSLRDRVHEQFF	TGTGCCAGCAGCCTCAGGGACAGGGTTCATGAGCAGTTCTTC
TRBV25-1	TRBD1	TRBJ2-7	NA	CASTLGQGNSYEQYF	TGTGCCAGCACCCTCGGACAGGGGAACTCCTACGAGCAGTACTTC
TRBV6-5	NA	TRBJ2-7	NA	CASRNYDEQYF	TGTGCCAGCAGGAACTACGACGAGCAGTACTTC
TRBV6-2/TRBV6-3	NA	TRBJ1-2	few	CASSYSYGYTF	TGTGCCAGCAGTTACTCGTATGGCTACACCTTC
TRBV6-2/TRBV6-3	NA	TRBJ1-5	few	CASSRQALSNQPQHF	TGTGCCAGCAGTCGACAGGCTTTGAGCAATCAGCCCCAGCATTTT
TRBV7-9	TRBD2	TRBJ2-3	many	CASSKKLAWTSTDTQYF	TGTGCCAGCAGCAAAAAACTAGCGTGGACTAGCACAGATACGCAGTATTTT
TRBV5-1	TRBD1	TRBJ2-5	NA	CASRWGQGAETQYF	TGCGCCAGCAGGTGGGGACAGGGCGCGGAGACCCAGTACTTC
TRBV19	NA	TRBJ1-2	NA	CASTPSQINYGYTF	TGTGCCAGTACCCCCTCCCAGATTAACTATGGCTACACCTTC
TRBV2	NA	TRBJ2-2	few	CASSEIVTGELFF	TGTGCCAGCAGTGAGATTGTCACCGGGGAGCTGTTTTTT
TRBV5-1	TRBD1	TRBJ2-6	NA	CASRDRTSSGANVLTF	TGCGCCAGCAGGGACAGGACATCCTCTGGGGCCAACGTCCTGACTTTC
TRBV6-2/TRBV6-3	TRBD1	TRBJ2-7	few	CASRRQGSPAYEQYF	TGTGCCAGCAGAAGACAGGGATCTCCTGCCTACGAGCAGTACTTC
TRBV12-3/TRBV12-4	NA	TRBJ1-1	NA	CAIHRTESNTEAFF	TGTGCCATACATAGGACAGAGTCGAACACTGAAGCTTTCTTT
TRBV5-1	NA	TRBJ2-6	few	CASSSNVGLPGANVLTF	TGCGCCAGCAGCTCAAACGTGGGGTTACCAGGGGCCAACGTCCTGACTTTC
TRBV6-1	NA	TRBJ1-6	NA	CASRMGGSSYNSLLHF	TGTGCCAGCAGGATGGGAGGGAGCTCCTATAATTCACTCCTCCACTTT
TRBV7-9	TRBD2	TRBJ2-2	once	CASSSGTSWTGELFF	TGTGCCAGCAGTTCAGGGACTAGTTGGACCGGGGAGCTGTTTTTT
TRBV7-9	NA	TRBJ1-3	many	CASSPGTHSGNTIYF	TGTGCCAGCAGCCCCGGGACCCACTCTGGAAACACCATATATTTT
TRBV11-2	TRBD2	TRBJ2-3	NA	CASSLRTSGRIFQDTQYF	TGTGCCAGCAGCCTCCGGACTAGCGGGAGAATCTTTCAAGATACGCAGTATTTT
TRBV6-5	NA	TRBJ2-3	NA	CASSYSYSSTDTQYF	TGTGCCAGCAGTTACTCGTACTCTAGCACAGATACGCAGTATTTT
TRBV29-1	TRBD1	TRBJ1-2	few	CSVAGQGGYTF	TGCAGCGTTGCGGGACAGGGAGGCTACACCTTC
TRBV29-1	NA	TRBJ2-3	few	CSVEGEGTDTQYF	TGCAGCGTTGAGGGTGAGGGCACAGATACGCAGTATTTT
TRBV9	TRBD1	TRBJ2-7	NA	CASSVGQGFTYEQYF	TGTGCCAGCAGCGTAGGACAGGGATTCACCTACGAGCAGTACTTC
TRBV5-1	NA	TRBJ1-2	NA	CASSRMQGSLGGYTF	TGCGCCAGCAGCCGCATGCAGGGTTCACTTGGGGGCTACACCTTC
TRBV7-2	TRBD1	TRBJ2-7	NA	CASSLYGTGTYEQYF	TGTGCCAGCAGCTTATATGGGACAGGGACCTACGAGCAGTACTTC
TRBV12-3/TRBV12-4	TRBD2	TRBJ2-3	few	CASSRRLAGGTDTQYF	TGTGCCAGCAGTCGGCGACTAGCGGGGGGCACAGATACGCAGTATTTT
TRBV10-3	NA	TRBJ2-4	NA	CAIRRTCLAKNIQYF	TGTGCCATCAGGAGGACATGCCTAGCCAAAAACATTCAGTACTTC
TRBV7-9	TRBD2	TRBJ2-3	many	CASSLDSGGTDTQYF	TGTGCCAGCAGCTTAGACAGCGGGGGCACAGATACGCAGTATTTT
TRBV20-1	TRBD1	TRBJ2-7	NA	CSASPGQGVHEQYF	TGCAGTGCTAGTCCGGGACAGGGTGTCCACGAGCAGTACTTC
TRBV6-1	NA	TRBJ1-6	once	CASSRGQSSYNSPLHF	TGTGCCAGCTCGAGGGGTCAGAGCTCCTATAATTCACCCCTCCACTTT